This T cell receptor (beta chain) was sequenced in a study of T-cell memory formation after mild COVID-19. Across the whole study: There were largely donor-specific TCR clusters. Whole-study results and caveats: Detection of some responders pre-infection suggested pre-existing cross-reactive memory T cells participated.

Employing constant-segment primers, 5'RACE generated TCR alpha and TCR beta cDNA libraries bearing sample barcodes and UMIs. TCRdb itself ran the 5' RACE reads through MiXCR, one entry per CDR3 protein. Among 280,000 or so distinct CDR3 sequences, less than 9.5% were seen once, and the ten largest hold roughly 23%. The length of the CDR3 is 16 residues. The V gene end was trimmed by 1 base and the J gene end by 1 base; junction bases not matched to a gene: 4. CDR1 LGHNT and CDR2 FRNRAP come from the germline V gene. Note on this clonotype: Antigen specificity is unknown.

The source material was PBMCs or a T cell subset sorted from them (not recorded which). The chain couples TRBV12-5 to TRBJ1-5; 7 bases are shared with TRBD1. The receptor comes from a man aged 18 to 35 who had mild COVID-19 (a few samples of this study predate the infection). Cell type and time point are not known. The CDR3 is CASGLDRGISNQPQHF. CDR3 DNA: TGTGCTAGTGGTTTGGACAGGGGCATCAGCAATCAGCCCCAGCATTTT.